This T cell receptor beta chain was observed in a study of PD-1 blockade in classical Hodgkin lymphoma (dated by TCRdb to about 2020). About the full investigation: Nivolumab dosing was 3 mg/kg intravenously every 2 weeks, continuing until either disease progression or unacceptable toxicity. The study used CyTOF and TCR beta sequencing to define a peripheral blood immune signature of response to PD-1 blockade in classical Hodgkin lymphoma.

The intended sense of this specimen's time point label: cycle 1 day 1 (C1D1), immediately before nivolumab initiation. Every trial patient had relapsed following autologous stem cell transplantation, and prior brentuximab vedotin exposure was what differed among cohorts A, B and C. The trial cohort comprised 60 or so patients with relapsed/refractory classical Hodgkin lymphoma whose best overall responses were complete response, partial response or progressive disease. Single-agent nivolumab was administered to trial patients in the multi-cohort phase II CheckMate 205 trial. An independent review committee assessed best overall response by applying the 2007 International Working Group response criteria. PBMCs from the trial were collected at three points: immediately before nivolumab initiation (C1D1), and during therapy at cycle 2 day 1 and cycle 4 day 1. Peripheral blood was collected in 8 mL Vacutainer Cell Preparation Tubes, from which PBMCs were isolated by centrifugation and then cryopreserved.

The paper's findings and limits, for the study overall: Trial patients with a complete response had baseline diversity similar to that of newly diagnosed patients, while partial responders and progressors had significantly lower diversity. Only a single clinical trial cohort was studied, and what caused the repertoire differences, possibly disease activity or prior therapy, remained undefined. Baseline TCR diversity was reported as lower in newly diagnosed patients than in healthy donors, and lower still in relapsed/refractory patients. By C4D1, a significant rise was seen in CD4+ TCR diversity but not in CD8+ TCR diversity (p=0.0027 vs p=0.16), and the rise was most apparent among complete responders (p=0.02). Diversity was lower in patients who began nivolumab less than 1 year after ASCT, so these patients were left out of later analyses to avoid confounding by immune reconstitution.

Concerning this clone: The antigen it binds to is not known. The input lacks base qualities; no much larger clone sits a single base away.

Genomic DNA was extracted with the Qiagen DNeasy kit from unsorted PBMCs and from negatively selected CD4+ and CD8+ fractions. TCR beta CDR3 regions were subjected to amplification by immunoSEQ multiplex PCR with primers that anneal to V and J segments. A synthetic immune receptor repertoire was used to minimize amplification bias, and any residual bias was removed computationally once sequencing was done. The published analysis was carried out like this. Repertoire diversity was quantified as the Shannon entropy index using custom Python scripts. Unsorted, CD4+ and CD8+ repertoires were examined separately, except in combined analyses, for which CD4+ and CD8+ sequences were merged in silico. A clone was considered expanded if an increase in frequency of at least 2-fold after treatment relative to C1D1 was found, and a pseudocount of 0.5 was applied to clones undetected at baseline. Clones with 0 or 1 copy at C1D1 were defined as singleton clones, while clones with 2 or more copies were defined as non-singleton clones. Clones expanded in unsorted samples were annotated as CD4+, CD8+ or unknown by matching protein sequences in sorted samples from the same patient. Wilcoxon tests on paired samples were used to test diversity changes from C1D1 to C4D1. TCRdb retrieved this table from immuneACCESS and kept in-frame rearrangements only. Not all clones are present; in checked studies, unresolved V genes account for under half, and no reason is known for the remainder. The V and J calls and clone size are taken from that table; D and trimming were inferred from the DNA. For this sample the table gives some 100,000 clones, of which just under 95% were detected only once. Of the sample, 2.8% is held by the ten largest clones.

After removal of 2 bases from V and 0 bases from J, the junction retains 4 bases not matched to a gene. CDR1 and CDR2 are read off the germline V gene (reference sequence) as PRHDT and FYEKMQ. Its CDR3 holds 16 amino acids, cysteine through phenylalanine. Only the CDR3 DNA is retained, 48 bases long and in frame from the first base. The TCR sequence derives from a human donor with classical Hodgkin lymphoma. The sample here was peripheral blood mononuclear cells (PBMCs), taken at baseline. The V and J segments used are TRBV13 and TRBJ2-7, and 10 bases in between align with TRBD2. The DNA sequence is as follows: TGTGCCAGCAGCTTACGACTAGCGGGCCACTCCTACGAGCAGTACTTC. This translates into CASSLRLAGHSYEQYF.